Below are 30 T cell receptor beta chains sequenced from a single sample in a study of vaccination and CD4 T cells after COVID-19. At the Johns Hopkins FTIC core, DNA taken from cultured CD4+ T cells was sequenced by way of the Oncomine TCR Beta short-read assay. TCRdb analysed the PCR reads with MiXCR anew, one entry per CDR3 protein. Of some 4,600 distinct CDR3 sequences listed, around a fifth are singletons. The treatment is: roughly 11-day PBMC culture with coronavirus spike peptide pools or control peptides (ViraFEST assay). No antigen has been assigned to these receptors. The specimen was CD4+ T cells from blood, cultured in vitro. Source of these receptors: a human donor who had recovered from COVID-19.

The chain combines TRBV4-2 with TRBJ1-1, with a tentative D call TRBD1 (5 bases). V was clipped by 2 bases and J by 0 bases, with 13 bases between them. CDR3 size: 16 residues. Germline V CDR1 and CDR2: LGHNA, YNFKEQ. The CDR3 sequence is CASSQHGGGMNTEAFF. CDR3 sequence (DNA): TGTGCCAGCAGCCAACATGGGGGGGGAATGAACACTGAAGCTTTCTTT.

V usage is TRBV20-1 and J usage is TRBJ2-5; D possibly uses TRBD1 or TRBD2 (5 bases each). CDR1 and CDR2 (germline): DFQATT, SNEGSKA (reference sequence). This CDR3 spans 13 amino acids. Trimming removed 1 base from V and 4 bases from J, with 10 bases in between. CDR3 residues: CSARVQAGETQYF. The CDR3 bases are TGCAGTGCTAGAGTACAGGCGGGAGAGACCCAGTACTTC.

This chain uses TRBV7-9 with TRBJ1-2, with D uncertain. Trimming removed 5 bases from V and 2 bases from J, with 18 bases in between. CDR3 size: 16 residues. Germline CDR1 and CDR2: SEHNR and FQNEAQ (reference sequence). The CDR3 region has the DNA TGTGCCAGCAGCCGAGCGGAGGTGGAAATAAACTATGGCTACACCTTC. Translation gives CASSRAEVEINYGYTF.

This clonotype showed up just a few times. The chain recombines TRBV7-8 with TRBJ1-1; weak D call: TRBD1 (5 bases). Germline CDR1 is SGHVS and CDR2 is FQNEAQ. The CDR3 runs 17 residues. The ends were cut back, 5 bases at V and 5 bases at J, with 24 bases in the middle. In nucleotides, the CDR3 is TGTGCCAGCAGCCCAAGTGGGGGAATGGGGGTGAGAACTGAAGCTTTCTTT. Its translation is CASSPSGGMGVRTEAFF.

The sample holds a few counts of this clonotype. The chain is built from TRBV6-5 and TRBJ2-5, with D uncertain. V gave up 2 bases and J gave up 4 bases, with 2 bases separating them. The germline V gene has CDR1 MNHEY and CDR2 SVGAGI. The CDR3 runs 11 residues. Here the CDR3 reads CASSYAETQYF. In DNA, the CDR3 is TGTGCCAGCAGTTACGCAGAGACCCAGTACTTC.

V usage is TRBV15 and J usage is TRBJ1-2, with D possibly matching TRBD1 (5 bases). Germline V CDR1 and CDR2: LNHNV, YYDKDF (reference sequence). The V gene lost 2 bases and the J gene lost 7 bases, with 17 bases spanning the gap. The CDR3 totals 15 residues. This CDR3 reads CATSRTSTGVPGYTF. The CDR3, as DNA: TGTGCCACCAGCAGAACTTCCACGGGGGTGCCTGGCTACACCTTC.

V usage is TRBV6-1 and J usage is TRBJ1-1; D remains unclear. In germline, CDR1 is MNHNS, CDR2 SASEGT. Deletions cut 7 bases from V and 5 bases from J, with 8 bases between. The CDR3 is 11 amino acids. The CDR3 DNA sequence: TGTGCCAGCACCATCAAGACTGAAGCTTTCTTT. Amino acids: CASTIKTEAFF.

This clonotype turned up a few times. The V call is TRBV5-4, the J call TRBJ2-1; 12 positions match TRBD2. J lost 8 bases, V lost 4 bases, and 10 bases had no gene match. Germline assignment: CDR1 SGHNT and CDR2 YYREEE (reference sequence). The CDR3 runs to 16 residues. This chain's CDR3 is CASSPAASGGADEQFF. The CDR3 bases are TGTGCCAGCAGCCCGGCGGCTAGCGGGGGGGCCGATGAGCAGTTCTTC.

This chain joins TRBV7-9 and TRBJ1-1; D uncertain. The CDR3 extends over 15 amino acids. Germline CDR1 reads SEHNR; CDR2 reads FQNEAQ (reference sequence). V gave up 1 base and J gave up 0 bases, with 9 bases separating them. CDR3 amino acids: CASSLVFNMNTEAFF. CDR3 DNA sequence: TGTGCCAGCAGCTTAGTTTTCAACATGAACACTGAAGCTTTCTTT.

This clonotype has just a few counts. This chain links TRBV4-1 with TRBJ1-2; D not certain. CDR1 is MGHRA, CDR2 YSYEKL, per germline. The CDR3 length is 15 residues. The ends were cut back, 1 base at V and 4 bases at J, with 13 bases in the middle. The CDR3 here is CASSQGTGDGYGYTF. The CDR3 nucleotides are TGCGCCAGCAGCCAAGGAACCGGGGATGGCTATGGCTACACCTTC.

V is TRBV30 and J is TRBJ2-7, with 8 bases lining up with TRBD2. CDR1 is GTSNPN, CDR2 SVGIG, per germline (reference sequence). V lost 5 bases, J lost 3 bases, and 3 bases stayed unmatched. The CDR3 sequence is 12 residues long. CDR3 region: CAWGREGYEQYF. In nucleotides, the CDR3 is TGTGCCTGGGGCCGGGAGGGCTACGAGCAGTACTTC. The whole variable domain, filled in from reference TRBV30 and TRBJ2-7, reads SQTIHQWPATLVQPVGSPLSLECTVEGTSNPNLYWYRQAAGRGLQLLFYSVGIGQISSEVPQNLSASRPQDRQFILSSKKLLLSDSGFYLCAWGREGYEQYFGPGTRLTVT.

The V and J genes are TRBV6-5 and TRBJ2-6; D remains ambiguous. This CDR3 has 17 amino acids. Trimming removed 4 bases from V and 1 base from J, with 14 bases in between. CDR1 MNHEY and CDR2 SVGAGI come from the germline V gene. DNA of the CDR3: TGTGCCAGCAGTTCCGCCTCTGCCTTTTCTGGGGCCAACGTCCTGACTTTC. This gives the protein CASSSASAFSGANVLTF.

This clonotype was recorded a few times. This rearrangement joins TRBV25-1 to TRBJ2-2; no definite D call. This CDR3 has 13 residues. The V end was cut by 6 bases, the J end by 5 bases, with 10 bases between. Germline CDR1 MGHDK, CDR2 SYGVNS. CDR3 bases: TGTGCCAGCAGCCGACAATCAACCGGGGAGCTGTTTTTT. Its translation: CASSRQSTGELFF. The complete variable domain, with remaining parts taken from reference TRBV25-1 and TRBJ2-2, reads EADIYQTPRYLVIGTGKKITLECSQTMGHDKMYWYQQDPGMELHLIHYSYGVNSTEKGDLSSESTVSRIRTEHFPLTLESARPSHTSQYLCASSRQSTGELFFGEGSRLTVL.

V gene TRBV5-6 combines with J gene TRBJ2-3, with D maybe TRBD2 (6 bases). The V gene's germline CDR1 is SGHDT and CDR2 YYEEEE. This CDR3 is built from 15 residues. Trimming removed 2 bases at V and 2 bases at J, with 12 bases between. The CDR3 sequence is CASSFIGGPTDTQYF. CDR3 coding DNA: TGTGCCAGCAGCTTTATCGGGGGTCCCACAGATACGCAGTATTTT.

There are a few counts of this clonotype. V is TRBV14 and J is TRBJ2-7; the D is unclear. The CDR3 covers 15 residues. Deletions cut 1 base from V and 5 bases from J, with 15 bases between. Germline V CDR1 and CDR2: SGHDN, FVKESK. CDR3 protein: CASSQGVGPRHEQYF. CDR3 DNA sequence: TGTGCCAGCAGCCAAGGGGTAGGCCCCCGCCACGAGCAGTACTTC.

This clonotype is labeled large (0.1 to 1%). The rearrangement joins TRBV2 to TRBJ1-6; the match to TRBD1 covers 7 bases. The length of the CDR3 is 14 residues. Trimming at V came to 6 bases and at J to 14 bases, leaving 13 bases not matched to a gene. CDR1 SNHLY and CDR2 FYNNEI come from the germline V gene. The CDR3 sequence is CASRLGTENWSLHF. The CDR3 DNA follows: TGTGCCAGCAGACTCGGGACAGAGAATTGGTCCCTCCACTTT.

The gene calls are TRBV6-1 and TRBJ2-7; TRBD2 matches 7 bases. Germline CDR1 is MNHNS and CDR2 is SASEGT. V was clipped by 6 bases and J by 2 bases; unmatched bases: 13. The CDR3 runs 16 residues. CDR3 sequence (DNA): TGTGCCAGCAGGGCCTCGGGGACGGGGGGTACCTACGAGCAGTACTTC. Translation gives CASRASGTGGTYEQYF.

The chain couples TRBV20-1 to TRBJ1-2; a weak D match, TRBD1 (6 bases). Trimming cost V 6 bases and J 5 bases, with 16 bases left between them. The CDR3 contains 13 residues. From germline, CDR1 is DFQATT and CDR2 SNEGSKA (reference sequence). In DNA, the CDR3 is TGCAGTGCCCTTGCCGGGGGCGGGTATGGCTACACCTTC. It encodes CSALAGGGYGYTF.

This clonotype came up a few times. The genes are TRBV2 and TRBJ2-3, with 7 nucleotides matching TRBD1. The germline V gene encodes CDR1 SNHLY and CDR2 FYNNEI. The CDR3 runs 15 residues. Germline trimming cut 7 bases from V and 9 bases from J; bases unmatched to any gene: 16. The CDR3: CASTSDGVVQGTQYF. The CDR3 DNA sequence: TGTGCCAGCACCTCGGACGGTGTGGTACAGGGGACGCAGTATTTT.

This clonotype came up a few times. The CDR3 protein is CASSQGGEGYGYTF. DNA for the CDR3: TGCGCCAGCAGCCAAGGGGGCGAAGGCTATGGCTACACCTTC. The chain has TRBV5-1 and TRBJ1-2, with 7 positions matching TRBD1. Germline V lookup: CDR1 SGHRS, CDR2 YFSETQ. The CDR3 totals 14 residues. J gave up 4 bases and V 4 bases, and 7 bases lay outside the gene matches. The full variable domain, rest sourced from reference TRBV5-1 and TRBJ1-2, is KAGVTQTPRYLIKTRGQQVTLSCSPISGHRSVSWYQQTPGQGLQFLFEYFSETQRNKGNFPGRFSGRQFSNSRSEMNVSTLELGDSALYLCASSQGGEGYGYTFGSGTRLTVV.

This clonotype has a single count. This may arise from a read error, as a much more abundant clone is one base away. J is TRBJ2-7 and V is TRBV2; no reliable D call. The CDR3 extends over 14 amino acids. V gave up 4 bases and J gave up 9 bases, with 19 bases separating them. Germline V lookup: CDR1 SNHLY, CDR2 FYNNEI. CDR3 region: CASSGSLGTHGQYF. As DNA, the CDR3 is TGTGCCAGCAGTGGTTCTTTGGGCACTCACGGGCAGTACTTC. Complete variable domain (other parts from reference TRBV2 and TRBJ2-7): EPEVTQTPSHQVTQMGQEVILRCVPISNHLYFYWYRQILGQKVEFLVSFYNNEISEKSEIFDDQFSVERPDGSNFTLKIRSTKLEDSAMYFCASSGSLGTHGQYFGPGTRLTVT.

This clonotype was counted only a few times. The chain uses TRBV10-3 and TRBJ2-2; D ambiguous. Between the trimmed V and J ends, which lost 5 bases and 0 bases, there was a span of 13 bases. This CDR3 has 16 residues. Germline loops: CDR1 ENHRY, CDR2 SYGVKD. The CDR3 protein is CAISSNLGANTGELFF. The CDR3 DNA follows: TGTGCCATCAGTTCTAACTTGGGCGCGAACACCGGGGAGCTGTTTTTT.

Judged by abundance, this clonotype is medium-sized. The J gene is TRBJ1-6, the V gene TRBV6-1; 8 nucleotides line up with TRBD1. Germline CDR1 is MNHNS and CDR2 is SASEGT. V lost 5 bases and J lost 9; bases outside the gene matches: 3. CDR3 size: 13 residues. The CDR3 loop is CASSTTGASPLHF. CDR3 DNA: TGTGCCAGCAGTACGACAGGGGCTTCACCCCTCCACTTT.

This clonotype has only one observation. The rearrangement joins TRBV30 to TRBJ1-1; possibly TRBD1 for D (5 bases). The CDR3 runs to 16 residues. The V gene lost 3 bases and the J gene lost 4 bases, with 21 bases spanning the gap. The V gene's germline CDR1 is GTSNPN and CDR2 SVGIG (reference sequence). CDR3 loop: CAWSVPIGRRGTEAFF. The CDR3 DNA reads TGTGCCTGGAGCGTCCCAATCGGAAGGAGGGGCACTGAAGCTTTCTTT. Complete variable domain (other parts from reference TRBV30 and TRBJ1-1): SQTIHQWPATLVQPVGSPLSLECTVEGTSNPNLYWYRQAAGRGLQLLFYSVGIGQISSEVPQNLSASRPQDRQFILSSKKLLLSDSGFYLCAWSVPIGRRGTEAFFGQGTRLTVV.

This clonotype appeared a few times. V usage is TRBV7-9 and J usage is TRBJ2-7; 10 bases map to TRBD2. CDR3 length: 16 amino acids. Germline assignment: CDR1 SEHNR and CDR2 FQNEAQ (reference sequence). The trim removed 3 bases at V and 6 bases at J, leaving 11 bases unmatched. The CDR3 sequence: CASSLESGGADSEQYF. Written as DNA, the CDR3 is TGTGCCAGCAGCTTGGAGAGCGGGGGGGCCGATAGCGAGCAGTACTTC.

This clonotype came up a few times. The V gene is TRBV23-1, the J gene TRBJ1-1; TRBD1 might be the D (5 bases). TRBV23-1 is noted as an ORF with a role that remains uncertain. This CDR3 is built from 16 residues. Trimming pared 0 bases from V and 5 bases from J, leaving 16 bases between. The CDR3 DNA sequence: TGCGCCAGCAGTCAATCGACGCCAGGGAGAGGGACTGAAGCTTTCTTT. Amino acids: CASSQSTPGRGTEAFF.

This clonotype has a handful of counts. J is TRBJ2-1 and V is TRBV27, with no clear D. CDR1 and CDR2 (germline): MNHEY, SMNVEV (reference sequence). The CDR3 runs 15 residues. Trimming shortened V by 6 bases and J by 0 bases, and 12 bases separated the two germline ends. CDR3 sequence reads: CASRLGGSSYNEQFF. The CDR3 nucleotides read TGTGCCAGCAGGTTGGGCGGCAGCTCCTACAATGAGCAGTTCTTC.

The chain joins TRBV5-4 to TRBJ2-1; a possible D gene is TRBD1 (5 bases). This CDR3 has 17 residues. V dropped 2 bases and J dropped 7 bases, with 22 bases sitting between them. Germline V gives CDR1 SGHNT, CDR2 YYREEE (reference sequence). The CDR3 sequence is CASSLNPPGSNYNEQFF. CDR3 coding DNA: TGTGCCAGCAGCTTAAACCCTCCAGGGTCAAATTATAATGAGCAGTTCTTC.

The CDR3 protein is CSASPADTQYF. In nucleotides, the CDR3 is TGCAGTGCTAGTCCTGCGGATACGCAGTATTTT. This rearrangement joins TRBV20-1 to TRBJ2-3; D ambiguous. The germline CDR1 and CDR2 sequences are DFQATT and SNEGSKA (reference sequence). The CDR3 has 11 residues. V was shortened by 3 bases and J by 6 bases, with 7 bases between the two germline ends.

This clonotype turned up a few times. J is TRBJ2-1 and V is TRBV9; D is perhaps TRBD2 (6 bases). Germline lookup yields CDR1 SGDLS and CDR2 YYNGEE. V was pared by 0 bases and J by 8 bases, with 15 bases between. The CDR3 spans 15 residues. Written as DNA, the CDR3 is TGTGCCAGCAGCGTAGACGCGGGGTCGGTCGATGAGCAGTTCTTC. Translated, it gives CASSVDAGSVDEQFF. Drawing the rest from reference TRBV9 and TRBJ2-1, the complete variable domain is DSGVTQTPKHLITATGQRVTLRCSPRSGDLSVYWYQQSLDQGLQFLIQYYNGEERAKGNILERFSAQQFPDLHSELNLSSLELGDSALYFCASSVDAGSVDEQFFGPGTRLTVL.